This T cell receptor beta chain came from a study of pediatric ulcerative colitis (dated by TCRdb to about 2019). About the full investigation: From eight or nine newly diagnosed, treatment-naive pediatric ulcerative colitis patients and a few non-IBD control children, paired blood and rectal samples were collected. Overall study results and their limits: Two rectal CDR3 clonotypes were found in every ulcerative colitis patient but in no control. With only a handful of individuals, the healthy control group was small. Features of the rectal repertoire distinguished controls, mild-moderate colitis patients and acute severe colitis patients, and in acute severe colitis, rectal diversity was reduced because of clonal expansions. For technical reasons, blood samples from a couple of patients gave substantially fewer templates, and these samples were excluded from the blood-rectal overlap analysis. Because repertoires came from total lymphocyte DNA, patterns in rare subsets such as regulatory T cells may not be reflected. Rectal pinch biopsies may have included blood-derived T cells, especially in patients with overt colitis. Clonal overlap between a subject's own blood and rectum was significantly greater in ulcerative colitis patients than in controls, which suggests more T cell trafficking to inflamed tissue.

Rearranged CDR3 beta regions were amplified from genomic DNA with multiplex V and J primers using the immunoSEQ TRB Survey service. To keep depth equal across samples, survey-level sequencing depth of up to 500,000 reads per sample was applied. Libraries were purified, pooled and sequenced on Illumina technology. The paper's data handling went like this. immunoSEQ online tools were used for productive clonality, sample overlap, pairwise scatters, CDR3 beta length, V/D/J gene usage and productiveness. Calculated diversity was defined as the number of unique rearrangements divided by total templates, multiplied by 100, and Shannon and Simpson indices were computed as well. Principal component analysis was performed on Z-score normalized data with the R prcomp function and the ggbiplot package. Morisita's index was used to measure clonal overlap between blood and rectum within each subject. TCRdb mirrors the immuneACCESS table, restricted to in-frame sequences. Some clones are absent from its copies; in checked studies, under half trace to an unresolved V gene, and the reason for the others is unknown. For V, J and clone size, that table is used; D and trimming come from the DNA. In this sample the table shows around 10,000 clones, roughly 82% of which occur a single time. The ten largest clones represent 3.5% to 5% of the sample.

One to two pinch biopsies were taken from the rectum for research during colonoscopy. The control children had a colonoscopy because IBD was suspected, but their endoscopy was normal both macroscopically and histologically, and none were diagnosed with IBD within the following year. Rectal biopsies were digested with proteinase K before DNA isolation. The Wizard kit (Promega) was used to extract genomic DNA from both blood and intestinal samples. Inclusive of the bounding cysteine and phenylalanine, the CDR3 is 13 residues long. Only the CDR3 part of the read is kept: 39 bases, read in frame from the first base. The germline ends are 10 bases apart after V is trimmed by 1 base and J by 7 bases. CDR1 and CDR2, looked up from the germline V gene, are WSHSY and SAAADI. With regard to this clone: Its antigen specificity is not known. The record has no base qualities; no much larger clone is one base away.

This clonotype originated in a girl aged 10-17 years who was a control in a study of pediatric ulcerative colitis. The chain is encoded by TRBV10-2 joined to TRBJ1-2; no D segment can be confidently identified. Sequenced input: gut tissue. The nucleotides read TGCGCCAGCAGTGAGTTTCGAGAGCCTGGCTACACCTTC. Its protein is CASSEFREPGYTF.